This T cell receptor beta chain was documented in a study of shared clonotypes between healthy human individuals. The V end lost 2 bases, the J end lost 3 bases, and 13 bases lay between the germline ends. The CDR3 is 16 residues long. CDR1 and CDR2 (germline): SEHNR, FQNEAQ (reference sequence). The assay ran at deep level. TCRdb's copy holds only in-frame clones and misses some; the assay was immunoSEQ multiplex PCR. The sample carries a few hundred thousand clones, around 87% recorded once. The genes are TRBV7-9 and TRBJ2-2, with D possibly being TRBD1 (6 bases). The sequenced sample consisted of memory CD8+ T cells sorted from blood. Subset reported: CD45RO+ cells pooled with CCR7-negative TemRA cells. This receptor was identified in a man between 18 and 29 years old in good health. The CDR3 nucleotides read TGTGCCAGCAGCTTATATGTAGGGGGTCACACCGGGGAGCTGTTTTTT. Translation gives CASSLYVGGHTGELFF.